The 22 T cell receptor beta chains given below trace back to one sample, sequenced in a study of T-cell reconstitution after alpha-beta-depleted transplantation in children. Unique molecular identifiers featured in how the TCRbeta library was prepared. TCRdb itself ran the PCR reads through MiXCR, one entry per CDR3 protein. The table shows over 100,000 distinct CDR3 sequences, with 10% to 13% occurring only once. The sample here was PBMCs, taken before TCRalphabeta/CD19-depleted stem cell transplant. All receptors come from a boy younger than 10 with acute lymphoblastic leukemia, due to receive a stem cell transplant.

The chain links TRBV10-3 to TRBJ2-6, with D perhaps matching TRBD1 or TRBD2 (5 bases each). Trimming stripped 0 bases from V and 3 bases from J, with 12 bases between. There are 17 residues in the CDR3. Germline V gene lookup returns CDR1 ENHRY and CDR2 SYGVKD. In DNA form, the CDR3 reads TGTGCCATCAGTGAGTCCATCACGGGGCATGGGGCCAACGTCCTGACTTTC. The encoded protein is CAISESITGHGANVLTF.

Only a few counts were recorded for this clonotype. The chain is built from TRBV10-3 and TRBJ1-1; maybe TRBD1 (5 bases). V lost 5 bases and J 0 bases, leaving 10 bases between the germline ends. The CDR3 covers 14 residues. CDR1 is ENHRY and CDR2 is SYGVKD in the germline V gene. The CDR3, as DNA: TGTGCCATCAGTTCCGGGACCGTGAACACTGAAGCTTTCTTT. Translation: CAISSGTVNTEAFF.

Many counts were recorded for this clonotype. This chain links TRBV7-6 with TRBJ2-7; either TRBD1 or TRBD2 may fit D (5 bases each). V was pared by 2 bases and J by 3 bases, with 11 bases between. The CDR3 consists of 14 residues. CDR1 is SGHVS, CDR2 FNYEAQ, per germline. The CDR3 region has the DNA TGTGCCAGCAGCTTATCCGGGACCAGCTACGAGCAGTACTTC. Translation: CASSLSGTSYEQYF.

This chain connects TRBV18 to TRBJ1-6; D ambiguous. The V gene lost 3 bases and the J gene lost 5 bases, with 8 bases spanning the gap. Germline-derived CDR1 and CDR2 are KGHSH and LQKENI. The CDR3 runs to 14 residues. The chain's CDR3 is CASSPDLNNSPLHF. In DNA form, the CDR3 reads TGTGCCAGCTCACCGGACCTTAATAATTCACCCCTCCACTTT. The whole variable domain, filled in from reference TRBV18 and TRBJ1-6, reads NAGVMQNPRHLVRRRGQEARLRCSPMKGHSHVYWYRQLPEEGLKFMVYLQKENIIDESGMPKERFSAEFPKEGPSILRIQQVVRGDSAAYFCASSPDLNNSPLHFGNGTRLTVT.

This clonotype was recorded many times. This rearrangement joins TRBV7-6 to TRBJ2-1; 9 bases map to TRBD2. Trimming removed 4 bases from V and 6 bases from J; junction bases left unmatched: 7. The CDR3 contains 15 residues. Germline assignment: CDR1 SGHVS and CDR2 FNYEAQ. In DNA form, the CDR3 reads TGTGCCAGCAGCTCGGGACTAGCCCCGCGCAATGAGCAGTTCTTC. Its translation: CASSSGLAPRNEQFF.

This clonotype was seen a few times. The rearrangement uses TRBV30 and TRBJ1-1, with 7 bases that match TRBD1. The CDR3 runs to 14 residues. In germline, CDR1 is GTSNPN, CDR2 SVGIG (reference sequence). The V gene end was trimmed by 5 bases and the J gene end by 1 base; junction bases not matched to a gene: 7. The CDR3 is CAWVTDRANTEAFF. The DNA of the CDR3 is TGTGCCTGGGTAACCGACAGGGCGAACACTGAAGCTTTCTTT.

This clonotype came up many times. The rearrangement uses TRBV5-1 and TRBJ2-3; 9 bases match TRBD2. V was clipped by 0 bases and J by 6 bases; unmatched bases: 8. Germline V gives CDR1 SGHRS, CDR2 YFSETQ. CDR3 length equals 16 residues. The CDR3 coding sequence is TGCGCCAGCAGCTTGGAGGCTAGCGGGATGCGGGATACGCAGTATTTT. Translated, it gives CASSLEASGMRDTQYF.

This clonotype was seen a few times. The V call is TRBV5-1, the J call TRBJ2-7; 9 bases agree with TRBD1. Germline V lookup: CDR1 SGHRS, CDR2 YFSETQ. Germline trimming cut 2 bases from V and 5 bases from J; bases unmatched to any gene: 5. The CDR3 is made up of 14 amino acids. The CDR3 spells CASSFRDRDHEQYF. CDR3 coding DNA: TGCGCCAGCAGCTTCCGGGACAGGGACCACGAGCAGTACTTC.

This clonotype has a handful of counts. The chain is built from TRBV30 and TRBJ1-2, with D possibly being TRBD1 (6 bases). V shed 0 bases and J shed 1 base, with 12 bases lying between them. Germline CDR1 reads GTSNPN; CDR2 reads SVGIG (reference sequence). CDR3 size: 15 residues. CDR3 nucleotides: TGTGCCTGGAGTGTAGGACAGAGTAATAACTATGGCTACACCTTC. It translates to CAWSVGQSNNYGYTF.

V usage is TRBV6-5 and J usage is TRBJ1-1; 7 bases align to TRBD1. Germline CDR1 reads MNHEY; CDR2 reads SVGAGI. The J segment lost 4 bases and the V segment lost 2 bases, leaving 4 bases of the junction unmatched. The CDR3 contains 14 residues. DNA for the CDR3: TGTGCCAGCAGTTACAGGACAGGCTCCACTGAAGCTTTCTTT. Translation: CASSYRTGSTEAFF.

This clonotype was detected many times. The rearrangement links TRBV20-1 to TRBJ2-1; 7 nucleotides match TRBD2. The germline V gene has CDR1 DFQATT and CDR2 SNEGSKA (reference sequence). Losses at the gene ends were 0 bases for V and 6 bases for J; bases not matched to a gene: 14. This CDR3 contains 17 residues. Written as DNA, the CDR3 is TGCAGTGCTAGAGATCCCTTTCAGAGGGGAGGGGTCAATGAGCAGTTCTTC. This translates into CSARDPFQRGGVNEQFF.

In regard to this clonotype: It may be a read error: a sequence one base away is much more abundant. The conserved phenylalanine or tryptophan normally closing the CDR3 is absent here, so this likely arose from a read error. The CDR3 spells CASSLHRDTQYL. The DNA for the CDR3 is TGTGCCAGCAGCCTACACAGGGATACGCAGTATTTA. J is TRBJ2-3 and V is TRBV6-2 or TRBV6-3; perhaps TRBD1 as D (5 bases). CDR3 length: 12 amino acids. The germline V and J ends were trimmed by 6 bases and 6 bases, with 10 bases remaining between them. CDR1 and CDR2 (germline): MNHEY, SVGEGT.

This clonotype turned up a few times. The rearrangement joins TRBV7-9 to TRBJ2-3, with D unresolved. Germline V lookup: CDR1 SEHNR, CDR2 FQNEAQ (reference sequence). The CDR3 has 16 amino acids. The V gene lost 6 bases and the J gene lost 0 bases, with 16 bases spanning the gap. CDR3 DNA: TGTGCCAGCAGTCCCGCAAAGGTGTTAAGCACAGATACGCAGTATTTT. Translated: CASSPAKVLSTDTQYF.

The rearrangement joins TRBV18 to TRBJ2-3, with 8 bases matching TRBD2. V was pared by 6 bases and J by 5 bases, with 13 bases of the junction left unmatched. The CDR3 runs 16 residues. In germline, CDR1 is KGHSH, CDR2 LQKENI. The CDR3 loop is CASSPPTGRAGDTQYF. The DNA for the CDR3 is TGTGCCAGCTCCCCTCCGACCGGGAGGGCCGGAGATACGCAGTATTTT.

This clonotype was recorded a few times. The CDR3, as DNA: TGTGCCAGCAGCTTATCCGGGTTCAATCAGCCCCAGCATTTT. It specifies CASSLSGFNQPQHF. V is TRBV12-3 or TRBV12-4 and J is TRBJ1-5; D gene ambiguous. This CDR3 region has 14 residues. The V end was cut by 6 bases, the J end by 3 bases, with 12 bases between.

The chain joins TRBV5-1 to TRBJ2-7; D call uncertain. This CDR3 has 16 amino acids. Germline V gene data show CDR1 as SGHRS and CDR2 as YFSETQ. Trimming removed 4 bases from V and 2 bases from J, with 19 bases in between. The CDR3 sequence is CASSLAIGQTAYEQYF. CDR3 DNA sequence: TGCGCCAGCAGCCTGGCGATTGGTCAGACCGCCTACGAGCAGTACTTC.

The chain carries TRBV13 and TRBJ2-3, with D possibly being TRBD1 (6 bases). This CDR3 spans 15 amino acids. The germline gives CDR1 PRHDT, CDR2 FYEKMQ (reference sequence). Deletions cut 2 bases from V and 4 bases from J, with 13 bases between. CDR3 protein: CASSLLTGLSDTQYF. The CDR3 DNA sequence: TGTGCCAGCAGCTTATTAACAGGGCTGTCAGATACGCAGTATTTT.

V usage is TRBV6-1 and J usage is TRBJ1-1, with D uncertain. Between the trimmed V and J ends, which lost 5 bases and 3 bases, there was a span of 4 bases. The germline V gene encodes CDR1 MNHNS and CDR2 SASEGT. There are 11 residues in the CDR3. The CDR3 DNA follows: TGTGCCAGCAGTCCGGACACTGAAGCTTTCTTT. The encoded protein is CASSPDTEAFF.

Remarks on this clonotype: A much larger clonotype is one base distant, so this may be a read error. The CDR3 bases are TGCAGTGCTAGACCCGGATATTGCTACACCTTC. Translating gives CSARPGYCYTF. The chain uses TRBV20-1 and TRBJ1-2; D is undetermined. The CDR3 runs 11 residues. Germline assignment: CDR1 DFQATT and CDR2 SNEGSKA (reference sequence). The germline V and J ends were trimmed by 2 bases and 9 bases, with 10 bases remaining between them.

Remarks on this clonotype: A read error may be the cause here, since a much bigger clone is one base away. This chain connects TRBV5-1 to TRBJ2-7; D call uncertain. The V gene's germline CDR1 is SGHRS and CDR2 YFSETQ. Trimming left V 0 bases short and J 9 bases short, with 10 bases between. The length of the CDR3 is 12 residues. The CDR3 reads CASSLEGVGQYF. DNA for the CDR3: TGCGCCAGCAGCTTGGAGGGCGTAGGGCAGTACTTC. The full variable domain, completed using reference TRBV5-1 and TRBJ2-7, is KAGVTQTPRYLIKTRGQQVTLSCSPISGHRSVSWYQQTPGQGLQFLFEYFSETQRNKGNFPGRFSGRQFSNSRSEMNVSTLELGDSALYLCASSLEGVGQYFGPGTRLTVT.

In its sample, this clonotype was seen a few times. This sequence joins TRBV5-1 and TRBJ2-7; 12 bases agree with TRBD2. From germline, CDR1 is SGHRS and CDR2 YFSETQ. This CDR3 region has 17 residues. The ends lost 4 bases at V and 6 bases at J; junction bases unmatched: 14. The CDR3 DNA follows: TGCGCCAGCAGCATCGGGTTTGTCGGACTAGCGGGATTCGAGCAGTACTTC. Translation gives CASSIGFVGLAGFEQYF.

The sample holds many counts of this clonotype. The CDR3 DNA is TGTGCCAGCAGTGAAATCGGTGGCTCTGGGGCCAACGTCCTGACTTTC. Protein: CASSEIGGSGANVLTF. V usage is TRBV6-1 and J usage is TRBJ2-6; D unclear. The CDR3 totals 16 residues. V was clipped by 2 bases and J by 0 bases, with 8 bases between them. The germline gives CDR1 MNHNS, CDR2 SASEGT.